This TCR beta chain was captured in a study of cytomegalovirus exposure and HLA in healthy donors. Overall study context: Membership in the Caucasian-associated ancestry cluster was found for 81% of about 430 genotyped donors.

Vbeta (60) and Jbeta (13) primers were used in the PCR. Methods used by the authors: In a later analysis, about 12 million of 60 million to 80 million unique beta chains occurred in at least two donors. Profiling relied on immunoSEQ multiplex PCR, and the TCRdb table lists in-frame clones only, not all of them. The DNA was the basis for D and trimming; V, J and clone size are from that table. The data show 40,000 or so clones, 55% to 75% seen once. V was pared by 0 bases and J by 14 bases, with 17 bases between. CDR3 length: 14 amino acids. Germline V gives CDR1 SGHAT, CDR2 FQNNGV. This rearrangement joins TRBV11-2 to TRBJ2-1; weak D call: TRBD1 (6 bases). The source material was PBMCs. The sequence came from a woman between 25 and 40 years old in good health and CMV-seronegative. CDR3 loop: CASSLEWGLGLEFF. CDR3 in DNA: TGTGCCAGCAGCTTAGAGTGGGGGCTAGGGCTAGAGTTCTTC.